This T cell receptor (beta chain) was retrieved from a study of T cell clonality in common variable immunodeficiency (dated by TCRdb to 2014 to 2015). Here is what the overall study found, with its caveats: Patient heterogeneity within the CVID cohort put limits on correlating repertoire features with clinical complications. Fewer TCRbeta clones were shared among CVID subjects than among healthy controls (p < 0.0001). TCRbeta clonality was higher in CVID subjects than in healthy controls (t-test p = 0.018), and the increase was most characteristic of about a third of subjects. Reportedly, TCRbeta sequences from CVID had fewer deletions and N-nucleotide insertions, and highly modified clones with 13 or more V deletions were absent from CVID. The authors noted that sequencing repertoires of T cell subpopulations would be needed to clarify what caused the increased clonality in CVID. Although equal DNA input was used, an average of roughly 80,000 unique sequences per sample was obtained for controls, compared with approximately 31,000 for CVID samples.

This clone was seen ten or more times. What this receptor recognizes is not known. The read is 3 residues too short to cover the CDR3 end, so that end is filled in from the germline J gene. Equivalent amounts of genomic DNA from CVID and control samples were used as sequencing input. For every sample, a 60 bp segment covering the rearranged TCRbeta CDR3 region was amplified and then sequenced. The immunoSEQ assay, a bias-corrected multiplex PCR combined with high-throughput sequencing, was used for TCRbeta amplification. As for the authors' bioinformatics: Each unique nucleotide sequence was treated as a clone and annotated with V, D and J genes, copy number and frequency. Sequences were labeled productive if in frame, and non-productive if out of frame or containing stop codons. Clonality was calculated from Shannon's entropy as previously described. The predicted amino acid sequences of productive clones were used to derive the mean CDR3 Kyte-Doolittle hydropathy. Scaled V gene usage was hierarchically clustered using Manhattan distance and complete linkage with the R hclust function. Sharing of clones by CDR3 amino acid sequence was evaluated through resampling of 12 repertoires per group over 100 rounds. The repertoires were searched for 55 to 75 published EBV-specific TCRbeta sequences and about 240 published CMV-specific TCRbeta sequences. Analysis left out a couple of CVID samples that produced under 10,000 sequences, so 35 to 50 CVID repertoires remained. As stored in TCRdb, this immuneACCESS dataset retains in-frame rearrangements with V and J assigned. A fraction of the clones does not appear; measured against another copy, unresolved V genes explain less than half of the discrepancy, and the remainder lacks a known reason. V, J and clone size were drawn from that table, and D and trimming were deduced from the DNA. Across this sample, some 45,000 clones were tabulated and none appeared just once. Of the sample, approximately 2% falls within the top ten clones.

Most CVID patients and most healthy controls were of Caucasian heritage. Heparinized peripheral whole blood samples of about 4.5 to 9 ml were obtained from each donor. Genomic DNA from adults with common variable immune deficiency (CVID) and from healthy adult controls was used for sequencing of TCRbeta CDR3 repertoires. The control group comprised approximately 22 healthy adult volunteers, some 12 female and approximately ten male, aged about 23 to 75 years with a mean age of around 37. Diluted blood was density-centrifuged over Hypaque 1077 or Ficoll-Paque to isolate peripheral blood mononuclear cells. Unsorted mononuclear cells served as the source of genomic DNA, which was extracted either by Qiagen column purification or by a centrifugation-based method. Reading from cysteine to phenylalanine, the CDR3 counts 14 amino acids. Only the CDR3 bases that were read are kept: 33 of them, in frame from base 1. V loses 4 bases, J loses 0 bases, and the germline ends lie 8 bases apart. Based on the germline V gene, the CDR1 and CDR2 sequences are SGHDT and YYEEEE.

The sequence was collected from a person aged 18 to 75 in good health. Sequenced sample: peripheral blood mononuclear cells. The sequence links TRBV5-6 to TRBJ2-4; TRBD2 might be the D gene, on 5 matching bases. The CDR3 protein: CASSQGLAKNIQYF. CDR3 DNA, as far as it was read: TGTGCCAGCAGCCAAGGACTAGCCAAAAACATT.